A single T cell receptor beta chain is shown here with its context. What it recognizes is unknown. The sample has other DNA sequences that encode this CDR3 too. The sample comes from a study of cytomegalovirus exposure and HLA in healthy donors. Study-level points and caveats: In the 130 or so validation repertoires, a later analysis found that first-cohort TCR clusters tended to co-occur. Among TCR beta chains, those listed as cytomegalovirus-associated numbered about 160. Many donors carried some public TCRs, although rarity characterized most TCR sequences.

Sequencing used immunoSEQ multiplex PCR; TCRdb keeps in-frame clones, though not all of them. The sample consists of about 130,000 clones, about 80% of them appearing once. The donors formed part of the roughly 120-subject validation cohort, distinct from the approximately 670-subject first cohort. The specimen was PBMCs. This TCR was sampled from a man aged 30 to 45 in good health and CMV-seropositive.

CDR3 region: CASSLGGDSGNTIYF. The CDR3, as DNA: TGCGCCAGCAGCTTGGGGGGGGACTCTGGAAACACCATATATTTT. The J gene is TRBJ1-3, the V gene TRBV5-1, with D possibly TRBD1 on 5 matching bases. Germline-derived CDR1 and CDR2 are SGHRS and YFSETQ. V dropped 0 bases and J dropped 0 bases, with 7 bases sitting between them. This CDR3 has 15 residues.